This paragraph covers one T cell receptor beta chain sequence. Its antigen is not yet known. Per-base qualities were not stored, and no clone one base away is much larger. Collaborating institutions collected whole blood in K2EDTA tubes following their own protocols. Collaborator samples were shipped for TCRbeta analysis as frozen whole blood, isolated PBMCs, or DNA extracted from either sample type. The immunoSEQ Assay, a bias-controlled multiplex PCR, was used to amplify TCRbeta CDR3 regions from genomic DNA. The source study handled its data this way. Within the assay, amplification of reference gene primers was used to estimate how many nucleated cells each sample contained. To quantify the absolute abundance of each unique TCRbeta CDR3 rearrangement, sequence reads were collapsed and filtered. Productive Simpson clonality was computed per sample as the square root of Simpson's diversity index over productive rearrangements. TCRdb took over this immuneACCESS table, retaining in-frame rearrangements with V and J assigned. Such tables are incomplete; in checked studies, under half of the missing clones stem from an unresolved V gene, and the remainder is unexplained. That table gives V, J and clone size, and the DNA gave D and trimming. Recorded for this sample are 70,000 or so clones; 88% of them occurred a single time. The ten largest make up roughly 1.4% of the sample.

The data derive from a study of blood T cell repertoires in COVID-19 (dated by TCRdb to 2019 to 2021). About the investigation overall: Samples from collaborators originated in the United States, Italy and Spain and spanned both the acute and convalescent phases of COVID-19. The material from the prospective study consisted of cDNA or gDNA derived from T cells, B-cell-depleted T cells, or PBMCs. The dataset comprised deeply sampled blood TCRbeta repertoires from subjects exposed to, actively infected with, or recovered from COVID-19. The repertoires were made available in a free public database intended to serve as a resource for research on the immune response to SARS-CoV-2. Samples came from the ongoing ImmuneRACE study (first 160 participants) plus 1,254 subjects from 6 global collaborators. A de-identified subject ID, COVID-19 status, age in years and sex were almost always included in the sample metadata. Where available, HLA class I and class II types were obtained from metadata supplied by the sample provider rather than from assay-based typing. Findings and caveats that apply to the study as a whole: The amount of clinical and demographic metadata varied by source and participant and was provided uncurated.

Spanning cysteine to phenylalanine, the CDR3 consists of 14 amino acids. The retained sequence is limited to the CDR3, 42 bases, with the frame set at the first base. Germline trimming amounts to 5 bases on V and 2 bases on J, with 5 as the count of junction bases outside the gene matches. The germline V gene gives CDR1 as SNHLY and CDR2 as FYNNEI. The sample consisted of peripheral blood. The TCR sequence derives from a human donor in a cohort sampled during active COVID-19. This receptor chain uses TRBV2 and TRBJ1-2, with 7 bases aligning to TRBD1. The CDR3 in this case is CASSPTGANYGYTF. The base sequence is TGTGCCAGCAGTCCTACAGGGGCGAACTATGGCTACACCTTC.